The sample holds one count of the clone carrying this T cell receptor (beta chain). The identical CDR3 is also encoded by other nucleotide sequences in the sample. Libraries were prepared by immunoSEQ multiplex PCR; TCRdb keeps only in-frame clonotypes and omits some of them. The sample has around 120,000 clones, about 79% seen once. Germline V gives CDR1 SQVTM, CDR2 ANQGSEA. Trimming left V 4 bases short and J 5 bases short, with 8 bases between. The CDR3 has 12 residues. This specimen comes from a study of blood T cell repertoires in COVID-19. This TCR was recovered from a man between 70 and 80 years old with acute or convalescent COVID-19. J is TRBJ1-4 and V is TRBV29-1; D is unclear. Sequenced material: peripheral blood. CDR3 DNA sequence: TGCAGCGTTGGGGGAGGGAATGAAAAACTGTTTTTT. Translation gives CSVGGGNEKLFF.